This is a list of T cell receptor beta chains from one sample in a study of shared clonotypes between healthy human individuals. Using immunoSEQ multiplex PCR, the repertoire was profiled, and TCRdb retains in-frame clones only, with some absent. The sample lists 2 million or so clones, about 95% seen once, with approximately 1.2% in the top ten. Sequenced sample: naive CD8+ T cells sorted from blood. These receptor sequences come from a man aged 18 to 30 in good health. Both conserved end residues are part of each CDR3.

TRBV4-2	CASSQESWSPPPQHF
TRBV6-5	CASSYDRDYEQYF
TRBV9	CASSPSWDFNYGYTF
TRBV7-9	CASSPLTGRDYNEQFF
TRBV6-5	CASSYGGGPDTQYF
TRBV4-1	CASSQDPNFGDEQYF
TRBV4-1	CASSQETGSESPLHF
TRBV7-9	CASSSGTAEQYF
TRBV9	CASSVGPPNYEQYF
TRBV5-1	CASSLVRGEQYF
TRBV6-6	CASSYSAEGNQPQHF
TRBV4-1	CASSQHVQNTEAFF
TRBV4-1	CASSQSSLGRGTEAFF
TRBV7-9	CASSLAREALGYGYTF
TRBV29-1	CSVEGTGGDTF
TRBV4-1	CASSQEEGPTNEKLFF
TRBV9	CASSVEAGDTEAFF
TRBV7-9	CASSRGTQSSYEQYF
TRBV7-9	CASSLVEGYDEKLFF
TRBV6-5	CASSPGNPREKLFF
TRBV29-1	CSVEDGTRIYGYTF
TRBV4-1	CASSQDWSSEEEKLFF
TRBV6-5	CASSYGGSRTDTQYF
TRBV5-6	CASSLEQNPYGYTF
TRBV30	CAWIETAGETQYF
TRBV2	CASIGRGSTDTQYF
TRBV10-2	CASIAGPNTGELFF
TRBV9	CASSPWETYNEQFF
TRBV10-3	CAILDTETTEAFF
TRBV13	CASSARTGGSSANYGYTF
TRBV19	CASSIEDIATNEKLFF
TRBV25-1	CASFGLGRTLAYGELFF